This T cell receptor beta chain derives from a study of response to subunit inactivated influenza vaccine. TCRdb processed the RT-PCR reads anew with MiXCR; each CDR3 protein has one entry. Seen here are about 520,000 distinct CDR3 sequences, more than 7% observed once, and the top ten hold roughly 13%. Broader study findings: Authors suggested few new T cells are recruited by each seasonal influenza vaccination.

This clonotype showed up just a few times. Its antigen is undetermined. The sequence was collected from a man in his fifties or sixties who received an inactivated influenza vaccine. The source was PBMCs from blood, collected less than 30 months after vaccination.

The CDR3 spells CASMPGGTRNTQYF. The CDR3 nucleotides read TGTGCCAGTATGCCCGGGGGTACGAGGAATACGCAGTATTTT. The chain links TRBV19 to TRBJ2-3, with D perhaps TRBD2 (6 bases). The ends were cut back, 7 bases at V and 7 bases at J, with 18 bases in the middle. The CDR3 is 14 residues long. CDR1 is LNHDA, CDR2 SQIVND, per germline (reference sequence).